A selection of T cell receptor beta chains follows, all from one sample in a study of cytomegalovirus exposure and HLA in healthy donors. Profiling relied on immunoSEQ multiplex PCR, and the TCRdb table lists in-frame clones only, not all of them. The sample has 150,000 to 200,000 clones, about four fifths seen once. Input material: PBMCs. The receptors shown here come from a man aged 45-65 years in good health and CMV-seropositive. Both conserved end residues are part of each CDR3. Fields, in order: V gene, J gene, clone size, D gene, CDR3 protein, CDR3 DNA. The D gene is left open where the match is weak. Part of the rows lack a size; the others show once, few, many or a class for expanded clones.

V gene: TRBV9
J gene: TRBJ2-1
clone size: -
D gene: -
CDR3 protein: CASNRPSDNEQFF
CDR3 DNA: TGTGCCAGCAATCGTCCTAGCGACAATGAGCAGTTCTTC

V gene: TRBV15
J gene: TRBJ2-1
clone size: -
D gene: TRBD2
CDR3 protein: CATGGGRARYNEQFF
CDR3 DNA: TGTGCCACCGGGGGCGGGAGGGCCCGTTACAATGAGCAGTTCTTC

V gene: TRBV7-9
J gene: TRBJ2-5
clone size: once
D gene: TRBD1
CDR3 protein: CASSLGQGQEETQYF
CDR3 DNA: TGTGCCAGCAGCTTGGGACAGGGGCAAGAAGAGACCCAGTACTTC

V gene: TRBV27
J gene: TRBJ1-1
clone size: -
D gene: -
CDR3 protein: CASSFRSGTEAFF
CDR3 DNA: TGTGCCAGCAGTTTTCGGTCTGGCACTGAAGCTTTCTTT

V gene: TRBV6-1
J gene: TRBJ1-2
clone size: -
D gene: TRBD1
CDR3 protein: CASIARTGYYYGYTF
CDR3 DNA: TGTGCCAGCATCGCACGGACAGGGTACTACTATGGCTACACCTTC

V gene: TRBV5-1
J gene: TRBJ1-1
clone size: -
D gene: -
CDR3 protein: CASSWGVDTEAFF
CDR3 DNA: TGCGCCAGCAGTTGGGGGGTAGACACTGAAGCTTTCTTT

V gene: TRBV18
J gene: TRBJ2-1
clone size: -
D gene: TRBD1
CDR3 protein: CASSQLGQGAREQFF
CDR3 DNA: TGTGCCAGCTCACAATTGGGACAGGGGGCTCGTGAGCAGTTCTTC

V gene: TRBV19
J gene: TRBJ1-5
clone size: -
D gene: -
CDR3 protein: CASRGKGENQPQHF
CDR3 DNA: TGTGCATCGCGAGGCAAGGGGGAAAATCAGCCCCAGCATTTT

V gene: TRBV9
J gene: TRBJ1-3
clone size: -
D gene: -
CDR3 protein: CASSVAGDNTIYF
CDR3 DNA: TGTGCCAGCAGCGTGGCCGGGGATAACACCATATATTTT

V gene: TRBV5-1
J gene: TRBJ2-5
clone size: few
D gene: -
CDR3 protein: CASSFERETQYF
CDR3 DNA: TGCGCCAGCAGCTTTGAGAGGGAGACCCAGTACTTC

V gene: TRBV15
J gene: TRBJ2-1
clone size: -
D gene: -
CDR3 protein: CATSRDFVTGYNEQFF
CDR3 DNA: TGTGCCACCAGCAGAGATTTTGTAACAGGTTACAATGAGCAGTTCTTC

V gene: TRBV7-8
J gene: TRBJ2-7
clone size: -
D gene: TRBD2
CDR3 protein: CASSPRTSGRLSYEQYF
CDR3 DNA: TGTGCCAGCAGCCCCCGGACTAGCGGGAGGCTTTCCTACGAGCAGTACTTC

V gene: TRBV30
J gene: TRBJ1-2
clone size: -
D gene: -
CDR3 protein: CAWSVPGLYGYTF
CDR3 DNA: TGTGCCTGGAGTGTACCGGGACTCTATGGCTACACCTTC

V gene: TRBV7-9
J gene: TRBJ1-2
clone size: -
D gene: TRBD1
CDR3 protein: CASSMTGGGGYTF
CDR3 DNA: TGTGCCAGCAGTATGACAGGGGGCGGTGGCTACACCTTC

V gene: TRBV2
J gene: TRBJ2-3
clone size: -
D gene: -
CDR3 protein: CASSAALSTDTQYF
CDR3 DNA: TGTGCCAGCAGCGCCGCGCTAAGCACAGATACGCAGTATTTT

V gene: TRBV7-3
J gene: TRBJ2-7
clone size: -
D gene: TRBD2
CDR3 protein: CASSQGLAGDGEQYF
CDR3 DNA: TGTGCCAGCAGCCAGGGACTAGCGGGAGATGGCGAGCAGTACTTC

V gene: TRBV27
J gene: TRBJ1-2
clone size: -
D gene: -
CDR3 protein: CASSRNRVGNYGYTF
CDR3 DNA: TGTGCCAGCAGCCGGAACAGGGTCGGTAACTATGGCTACACCTTC

V gene: TRBV6-1
J gene: TRBJ1-4
clone size: once
D gene: -
CDR3 protein: CASRKDRLNEKLFF
CDR3 DNA: TGTGCCAGCAGAAAGGACAGACTTAATGAAAAACTGTTTTTT

V gene: TRBV2
J gene: TRBJ1-2
clone size: -
D gene: -
CDR3 protein: CAARGRRDYGYTF
CDR3 DNA: TGTGCCGCGCGGGGCAGACGAGACTATGGCTACACCTTC

V gene: TRBV10-2
J gene: TRBJ2-1
clone size: -
D gene: -
CDR3 protein: CASSEMAGPRDEQFF
CDR3 DNA: TGCGCCAGCAGTGAGATGGCTGGGCCGAGGGATGAGCAGTTCTTC

V gene: TRBV28
J gene: TRBJ2-4
clone size: -
D gene: TRBD2
CDR3 protein: CASRKSGVDQNIQYF
CDR3 DNA: TGTGCCAGCAGAAAGAGCGGGGTTGACCAAAACATTCAGTACTTC

V gene: TRBV18
J gene: TRBJ1-1
clone size: -
D gene: -
CDR3 protein: CASSNLYTEPAFF
CDR3 DNA: TGTGCCAGCTCGAACCTATATACCGAGCCGGCTTTCTTT

V gene: TRBV10-1
J gene: TRBJ2-2
clone size: -
D gene: -
CDR3 protein: CASRPGQGERGDYTGELFF
CDR3 DNA: TGCGCCAGCAGACCGGGACAGGGTGAGCGGGGGGATTACACCGGGGAGCTGTTTTTT

V gene: TRBV28
J gene: TRBJ1-5
clone size: once
D gene: TRBD1
CDR3 protein: CASSLGQVPSNQPQHF
CDR3 DNA: TGTGCCAGCAGTTTGGGACAGGTCCCCAGCAATCAGCCCCAGCATTTT

V gene: TRBV21-1
J gene: TRBJ2-7
clone size: -
D gene: -
CDR3 protein: CASSSYPGTGPYEQYF
CDR3 DNA: TGTGCCAGCAGCTCCTATCCCGGGACAGGACCTTACGAGCAGTACTTC

V gene: TRBV21-1
J gene: TRBJ2-5
clone size: -
D gene: -
CDR3 protein: CASSKGGLETQYF
CDR3 DNA: TGTGCCAGCAGCAAAGGGGGGCTGGAGACCCAGTACTTC

V gene: TRBV5-8
J gene: TRBJ2-5
clone size: -
D gene: TRBD2
CDR3 protein: CASSFNLAGGQETQYF
CDR3 DNA: TGTGCCAGCAGCTTCAATCTAGCGGGAGGCCAAGAGACCCAGTACTTC

V gene: TRBV5-1
J gene: TRBJ2-1
clone size: -
D gene: -
CDR3 protein: CASSPFGSGSYNEQFF
CDR3 DNA: TGCGCCAGCAGCCCATTCGGGAGTGGATCCTACAATGAGCAGTTCTTC

V gene: TRBV7-2
J gene: TRBJ2-3
clone size: -
D gene: TRBD2
CDR3 protein: CASSLGTSGGLGDTQYF
CDR3 DNA: TGTGCCAGCAGCTTAGGGACTAGCGGGGGGCTTGGAGATACGCAGTATTTT

V gene: TRBV6-1
J gene: TRBJ2-7
clone size: once
D gene: TRBD1
CDR3 protein: CASRDRGTGGYEQYF
CDR3 DNA: TGTGCCAGCAGGGACAGGGGGACCGGTGGCTACGAGCAGTACTTC

V gene: TRBV14
J gene: TRBJ2-2
clone size: once
D gene: TRBD1
CDR3 protein: CASSPRTGLGTGELFF
CDR3 DNA: TGTGCCAGCAGCCCTCGGACAGGGCTTGGCACCGGGGAGCTGTTTTTT

V gene: TRBV7-2
J gene: TRBJ1-2
clone size: -
D gene: -
CDR3 protein: CASSTTLGGTGYTF
CDR3 DNA: TGTGCCAGCAGCACCACCCTTGGCGGAACTGGCTACACCTTC

V gene: TRBV5-5
J gene: TRBJ2-7
clone size: -
D gene: -
CDR3 protein: CASDRDNYEQYF
CDR3 DNA: TGTGCCAGCGACCGGGACAACTACGAGCAGTACTTC

V gene: TRBV19
J gene: TRBJ2-1
clone size: -
D gene: -
CDR3 protein: CASSDSDRNLYNEQFF
CDR3 DNA: TGTGCCAGTAGTGACTCCGACAGGAATCTATACAATGAGCAGTTCTTC

V gene: TRBV30
J gene: TRBJ1-5
clone size: -
D gene: -
CDR3 protein: CAWSPRGGGEPQHF
CDR3 DNA: TGTGCCTGGAGTCCCCGGGGAGGGGGGGAGCCCCAGCATTTT

V gene: TRBV11-2
J gene: TRBJ2-5
clone size: -
D gene: TRBD2
CDR3 protein: CASGSIAGQETQYF
CDR3 DNA: TGTGCCAGCGGATCCATAGCGGGGCAAGAGACCCAGTACTTC

V gene: TRBV10-3
J gene: TRBJ2-7
clone size: -
D gene: -
CDR3 protein: CAISGWEAYEQYF
CDR3 DNA: TGTGCCATCAGTGGATGGGAGGCCTACGAGCAGTACTTC

V gene: TRBV7-9
J gene: TRBJ1-2
clone size: -
D gene: -
CDR3 protein: CSSSRESYGYTF
CDR3 DNA: TGTTCCAGCAGCCGGGAGTCCTATGGCTACACCTTC

V gene: TRBV28
J gene: TRBJ1-2
clone size: -
D gene: TRBD1
CDR3 protein: CASSPRTGGLYGYTF
CDR3 DNA: TGTGCCAGCAGCCCCCGTACAGGGGGCTTATATGGCTACACCTTC

V gene: TRBV7-2
J gene: TRBJ1-1
clone size: -
D gene: -
CDR3 protein: CASSLGQNMNTEAFF
CDR3 DNA: TGTGCCAGCAGCTTAGGACAAAACATGAACACTGAAGCTTTCTTT